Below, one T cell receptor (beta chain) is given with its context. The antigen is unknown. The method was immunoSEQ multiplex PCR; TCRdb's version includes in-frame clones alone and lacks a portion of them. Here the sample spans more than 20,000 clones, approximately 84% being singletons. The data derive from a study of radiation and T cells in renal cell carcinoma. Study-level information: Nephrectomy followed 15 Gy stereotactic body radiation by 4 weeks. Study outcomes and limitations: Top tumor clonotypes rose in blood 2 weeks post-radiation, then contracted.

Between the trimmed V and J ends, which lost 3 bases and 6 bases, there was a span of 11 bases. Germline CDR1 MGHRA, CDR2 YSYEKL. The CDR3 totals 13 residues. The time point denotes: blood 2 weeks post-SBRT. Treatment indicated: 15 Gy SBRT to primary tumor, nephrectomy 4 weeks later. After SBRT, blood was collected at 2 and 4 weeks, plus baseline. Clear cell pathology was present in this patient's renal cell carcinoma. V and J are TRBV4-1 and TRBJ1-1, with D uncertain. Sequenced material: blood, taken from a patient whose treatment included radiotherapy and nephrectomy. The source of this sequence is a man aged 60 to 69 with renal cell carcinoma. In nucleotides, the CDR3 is TGCGCCAGCAGCCAGATTGTGTGGTCTGAAGCTTTCTTT. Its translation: CASSQIVWSEAFF.